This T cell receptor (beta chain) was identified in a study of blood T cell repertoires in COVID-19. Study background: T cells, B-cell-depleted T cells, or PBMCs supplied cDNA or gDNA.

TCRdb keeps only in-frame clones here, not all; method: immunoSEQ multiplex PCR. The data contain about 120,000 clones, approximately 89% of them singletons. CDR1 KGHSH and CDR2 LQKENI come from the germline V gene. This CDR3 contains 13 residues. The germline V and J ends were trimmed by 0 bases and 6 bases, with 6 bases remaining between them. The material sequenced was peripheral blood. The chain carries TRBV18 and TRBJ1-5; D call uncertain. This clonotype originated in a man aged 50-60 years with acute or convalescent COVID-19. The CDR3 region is CASSPPSGQPQHF. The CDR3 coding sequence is TGTGCCAGCTCACCACCCTCCGGTCAGCCCCAGCATTTT.